These 14 T cell receptor beta chains were sequenced from one sample in a study of blood T cell repertoires in COVID-19 (dated by TCRdb to the early 2020s). Libraries were built with the immunoSEQ multiplex PCR assay. Sourced from immuneACCESS, this table was stored by TCRdb with only in-frame sequences that have V and J called. A share of the clones is absent; for the studies checked, an unresolved V gene accounts for under half, and the remainder has no known explanation. The sample table lists 230,000 or so clones, around 83% of them with a count of one. The ten largest clones take up roughly 8.7% of the sample. The sequencing input was peripheral blood. The source of these receptors is a man aged 35 to 55 with active or convalescent COVID-19.

This chain uses TRBV5-1 with TRBJ2-7, with a possible D match to TRBD2 (7 bases). Trimming removed 2 bases from V and 4 bases from J, with 13 bases in between. This CDR3 comprises 14 residues. The V gene's germline CDR1 is SGHRS and CDR2 YFSETQ. This chain's CDR3 is CASSFRTAGYEQYF. CDR3 sequence (DNA): TGCGCCAGCAGCTTCCGGACAGCGGGGTACGAGCAGTACTTC.

The chain carries TRBV11-1 and TRBJ1-2; TRBD1 might be the D (5 bases). In germline, CDR1 is SGHAT, CDR2 FQDESV (reference sequence). The length of the CDR3 is 13 residues. The germline V and J ends were trimmed by 3 bases and 6 bases, with 11 bases remaining between them. In nucleotides, the CDR3 is TGTGCCAGCAGCTTCGGCCCAGGGAATGGCTACACCTTC. It is translated as CASSFGPGNGYTF.

V gene TRBV18 combines with J gene TRBJ2-7; possible D gene TRBD2, 5 bases. V dropped 0 bases and J dropped 5 bases, with 8 bases sitting between them. This CDR3 spans 13 amino acids. Germline loops: CDR1 KGHSH, CDR2 LQKENI. The CDR3 DNA is TGTGCCAGCTCACCACCGGGAGAGGACGAGCAGTACTTC. Residues: CASSPPGEDEQYF.

The V call is TRBV2, the J call TRBJ2-3, with TRBD2 matching 11 bases. Germline CDR1 and CDR2: SNHLY and FYNNEI. The CDR3 runs to 18 residues. V lost 6 bases, J lost 0 bases, and 11 bases stayed unmatched. CDR3 sequence: CASSTGTSGVFSTDTQYF. The CDR3 bases are TGTGCCAGCAGCACCGGGACTAGCGGCGTCTTTAGCACAGATACGCAGTATTTT.

Notes on this clone: This specimen includes other DNA sequences encoding the same CDR3. J is TRBJ1-5 and V is TRBV30; possible D gene TRBD1, 6 bases. The CDR3 runs 13 residues. With 1 base removed from V and 4 bases from J, the gap between germline ends came to 8 bases. In germline, CDR1 is GTSNPN, CDR2 SVGIG (reference sequence). The DNA of the CDR3 is TGTGCCTGGAGTGAGCAGGGGAATCAGCCCCAGCATTTT. Translation: CAWSEQGNQPQHF. Combining the CDR3 with reference TRBV30 and TRBJ1-5 gives the whole variable domain SQTIHQWPATLVQPVGSPLSLECTVEGTSNPNLYWYRQAAGRGLQLLFYSVGIGQISSEVPQNLSASRPQDRQFILSSKKLLLSDSGFYLCAWSEQGNQPQHFGDGTRLSIL.

The chain uses TRBV2 and TRBJ1-2; TRBD1 agrees at 8 bases. The CDR3 has 17 residues. Germline loops: CDR1 SNHLY, CDR2 FYNNEI. The junction had 13 bases not matched to a gene; V was cut back by 6 bases and J by 1 base. The CDR3 bases are TGTGCCAGCAGGGCCGGGACAGGACAGCTTCTTAACTATGGCTACACCTTC. As protein: CASRAGTGQLLNYGYTF. Full variable domain (missing parts from reference TRBV2 and TRBJ1-2): EPEVTQTPSHQVTQMGQEVILRCVPISNHLYFYWYRQILGQKVEFLVSFYNNEISEKSEIFDDQFSVERPDGSNFTLKIRSTKLEDSAMYFCASRAGTGQLLNYGYTFGSGTRLTVV.

V and J are TRBV4-3 and TRBJ1-4; D not certain. Germline V lookup: CDR1 LGHNA, CDR2 YSLEER. The V gene lost 1 base and the J gene lost 4 bases, with 13 bases spanning the gap. The CDR3 runs to 16 residues. CDR3 in amino acids: CASSQALGQSNEKLFF. As DNA, the CDR3 is TGCGCCAGCAGCCAAGCCCTTGGGCAGAGTAATGAAAAACTGTTTTTT.

V usage is TRBV4-2 and J usage is TRBJ2-3; 7 bases agree with TRBD2. The CDR3 covers 14 residues. Germline CDR1 LGHNA, CDR2 YNFKEQ. After removal of 3 bases from V and 3 bases from J, the junction contained 3 bases not matched to a gene. The CDR3 DNA is TGTGCCAGCAGCCAGCAGGGAGGGACAGATACGCAGTATTTT. This sequence encodes CASSQQGGTDTQYF.

This clone was detected once. The gene calls are TRBV18 and TRBJ1-6, with D unresolved. V lost 0 bases and J 7 bases, leaving 13 bases between the germline ends. The CDR3 runs 16 residues. The germline gives CDR1 KGHSH, CDR2 LQKENI. The CDR3 protein is CASSPPSRHNNSPLHF. CDR3 bases: TGTGCCAGCTCACCACCGTCCAGGCACAACAATTCACCCCTCCACTTT.

The chain is built from TRBV7-6 and TRBJ2-2, with TRBD2 matching over 10 bases. The CDR3 spans 18 residues. The ends lost 1 base at V and 2 bases at J; junction bases unmatched: 7. Germline V lookup: CDR1 SGHVS, CDR2 FNYEAQ. The CDR3 nucleotides are TGTGCCAGCAGCTTAGGATTTAGCGGGGGGACAAACACCGGGGAGCTGTTTTTT. It encodes CASSLGFSGGTNTGELFF.

This chain joins TRBV3-1 (or the pseudogene TRBV3-2) and TRBJ1-2, with a possible D match to TRBD1 (6 bases). The germline gives CDR1 LGHDT, CDR2 YNNKEL (reference sequence). The CDR3 is 13 residues long. Deletions cut 4 bases from V and 10 bases from J, with 16 bases between. In DNA, the CDR3 is TGTGCCAGCAGCCTGGGGGCGGGTGTTAACTACACCTTC. Translation: CASSLGAGVNYTF.

The chain links TRBV24-1 to TRBJ2-7; 11 bases align to TRBD2. This CDR3 has 16 residues. Germline V gives CDR1 KGHDR, CDR2 SFDVKD. Germline trimming cut 1 base from V and 4 bases from J; bases unmatched to any gene: 5. The CDR3 nucleotides are TGTGCCACCAGTGATTTCGTAGCGGGAGGGAGGTACGAGCAGTACTTC. This codes for CATSDFVAGGRYEQYF.

The rearrangement links TRBV3-1 (or the pseudogene TRBV3-2) to TRBJ2-3, with 7 bases that match TRBD1. Germline lookup yields CDR1 LGHDT and CDR2 YNNKEL (reference sequence). This CDR3 has 18 residues. V was clipped by 0 bases and J by 4 bases; unmatched bases: 13. The CDR3 region is CASSQDLVGRDSSDTQYF. In DNA, the CDR3 is TGTGCCAGCAGCCAAGATTTAGTGGGCCGGGACAGCTCAGATACGCAGTATTTT.

The chain links TRBV10-3 to TRBJ1-5; 8 nucleotides line up with TRBD1. CDR1 is ENHRY and CDR2 is SYGVKD in the germline V gene. The CDR3 runs 15 residues. The trim removed 6 bases at V and 0 bases at J, leaving 4 bases unmatched. The CDR3: CAISDRGYSNQPQHF. Written as DNA, the CDR3 is TGTGCCATCAGCGACAGGGGTTATAGCAATCAGCCCCAGCATTTT.